Listed below are T cell receptor beta chains from one sample, sequenced in a study of T cell responses to AZD1222 COVID-19 vaccine. The assay was immunoSEQ multiplex PCR, and TCRdb's table has in-frame clones only and misses some. The table has 250,000 to 300,000 clones, approximately 94% seen once. The material sequenced was peripheral blood, taken 28 days after the second AZD1222 dose. Receptors originate from an adult who received the AZD1222 COVID-19 vaccine. Both conserved end residues are trimmed from each CDR3.

v_gene	CDR3aa
TRBV5-6	ASGRGYSPLH
TRBV28	ASSTGHSGNTIY
TRBV11-2	ASSTKPRGSSYEQY
TRBV7-9	ASSPGDGYT
TRBV2	ASSPSTDTQY
TRBV7-6	ASSLTSSGRAYETQY
TRBV6-5	ASDLAGYYGYT
TRBV7-8	ASSFNRDMNTEAF
TRBV19	ATRNREVLT
TRBV6-5	ASSPSGDHYGYT
TRBV27	ASSLRTGSYYEQY
TRBV5-4	ASSSGTSGISNEQF
TRBV9	ASSETGAANGELF
TRBV5-4	ASSLDLVTSTDTQY
TRBV20-1	SARDRQRGV
TRBV6-1	ASSEGRGRGRAYEQY
TRBV15	ATSGGGTPNYGYT
TRBV7-3	ASSLLGLDTQY
TRBV9	ASSTDSNTEAF
TRBV5-4	ASSLESRGGEAF
TRBV27	ASSPPTSANEQF
TRBV30	AWSGAGDYEQY
TRBV19	ASSIEEGYEQY
TRBV28	ATTLNTEAF
TRBV4-1	ASSHRGDGTEAF